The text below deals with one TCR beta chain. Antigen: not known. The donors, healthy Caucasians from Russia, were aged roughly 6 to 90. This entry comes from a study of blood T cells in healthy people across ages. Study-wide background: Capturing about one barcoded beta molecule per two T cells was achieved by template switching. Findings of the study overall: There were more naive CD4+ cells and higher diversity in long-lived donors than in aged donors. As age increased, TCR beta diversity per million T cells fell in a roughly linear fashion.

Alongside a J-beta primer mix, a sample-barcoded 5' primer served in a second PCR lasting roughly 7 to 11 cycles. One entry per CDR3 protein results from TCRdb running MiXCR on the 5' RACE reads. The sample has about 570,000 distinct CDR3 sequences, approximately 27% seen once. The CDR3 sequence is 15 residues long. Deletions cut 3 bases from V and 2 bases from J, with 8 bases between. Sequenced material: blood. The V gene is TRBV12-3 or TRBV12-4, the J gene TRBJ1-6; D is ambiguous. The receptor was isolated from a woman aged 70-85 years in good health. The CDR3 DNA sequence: TGTGCCAGCAGTTTCGCCCGTACCTATAATTCACCCCTCCACTTT. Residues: CASSFARTYNSPLHF.